These 25 T cell receptor beta chains came from one sample sequenced in a study of blood T cells in healthy people across ages. For the second PCR, which ran for roughly 6 to 12 cycles, a sample-barcoded 5' primer and a J-beta primer mix were used. MiXCR was run by TCRdb on the 5' RACE reads, yielding one entry per CDR3 protein. The sample lists around 990,000 distinct CDR3 sequences; about 23% were seen once. The same data also contributed to another study, on T cells of mothers and their children.

The material sequenced was blood. Source of these receptors: a girl aged 2 to 9 in good health.

The chain has TRBV11-2 and TRBJ2-5, with 7 nucleotides matching TRBD1. The J call is in doubt because the DNA end fits TRBJ2-7 better. CDR1 and CDR2 (germline): SGHAT, FQNNGV. CDR3 length: 15 amino acids. For the CDR3, the DNA is TGTGCCAGCAGCCATGGGACAGAGATCTCCTACGAGCAGTACTTC. Translating it yields CASSHGTEISYEQYF.

V gene TRBV2 combines with J gene TRBJ2-5, with 10 positions matching TRBD1. This CDR3 region has 14 residues. Germline CDR1 SNHLY, CDR2 FYNNEI. The trim removed 7 bases at V and 5 bases at J, leaving 7 bases unmatched. For the CDR3, the DNA is TGTGCCAGCACGAACGACAGGGGGCAGGAGACCCAGTACTTC. The encoded protein is CASTNDRGQETQYF.

Details on this clonotype: At one end, the junction sequence differs from germline, possibly due to a read error. This sequence joins TRBV5-1 and TRBJ1-2; possibly TRBD1 for D (6 bases). The CDR3 totals 12 residues. Per germline, CDR1 SGHRS and CDR2 YFSETQ. The CDR3 is CASSPPPGEGVF. Written as DNA, the CDR3 is TGCGCCAGCAGCCCTCCTCCGGGCGAGGGGGTCTTC.

This chain connects TRBV5-6 to TRBJ2-5, with D perhaps matching TRBD2 (6 bases). Germline CDR1 and CDR2: SGHDT and YYEEEE. The CDR3 extends over 13 amino acids. V lost 5 bases and J lost 3, with 11 bases in between. The CDR3 DNA follows: TGTGCCAGCAGTTATCCGGGGGAAGAGACCCAGTACTTC. Its protein is CASSYPGEETQYF. Full variable domain (rest looked up from reference TRBV5-6 and TRBJ2-5): DAGVTQSPTHLIKTRGQQVTLRCSPKSGHDTVSWYQQALGQGPQFIFQYYEEEERQRGNFPDRFSGHQFPNYSSELNVNALLLGDSALYLCASSYPGEETQYFGPGTRLLVL.

V usage is TRBV7-2 and J usage is TRBJ2-2, with no clear D. Per germline, CDR1 SGHTA and CDR2 FQGNSA. This CDR3 is 16 amino acids long. V was shortened by 2 bases and J by 8 bases, with 18 bases between the two germline ends. CDR3 sequence (DNA): TGTGCCAGCAGCTTACTTAGCTTCCCGGAACTAGGGGAGCTGTTTTTT. Translating gives CASSLLSFPELGELFF.

CDR3 residues: CSATQGILGEQFF. The CDR3, as DNA: TGCAGTGCTACTCAGGGGATATTGGGTGAGCAGTTCTTC. The gene calls are TRBV20-1 and TRBJ2-1; a weak D match, TRBD1 (6 bases). The V and J ends lost 4 bases and 9 bases respectively, with 16 bases between them. The CDR3 is 13 residues long. Germline assignment: CDR1 DFQATT and CDR2 SNEGSKA (reference sequence).

CDR3 protein: CASSQEVAGLHIQYF. For the CDR3, the DNA is TGTGCCAGCAGCCAAGAAGTGGCAGGGCTTCACATTCAGTACTTC. V usage is TRBV3-1 and J usage is TRBJ2-4, with D perhaps matching TRBD1 (5 bases). The CDR3 extends over 15 amino acids. V was pared by 0 bases and J by 8 bases, with 14 bases between. CDR1 and CDR2 (germline): LGHDT, YNNKEL (reference sequence). The variable domain in full, with the rest retrieved from reference TRBV3-1 and TRBJ2-4, is DTAVSQTPKYLVTQMGNDKSIKCEQNLGHDTMYWYKQDSKKFLKIMFSYNNKELIINETVPNRFSPKSPDKAHLNLHINSLELGDSAVYFCASSQEVAGLHIQYFGAGTRLSVL.

The chain combines TRBV6-5 with TRBJ1-4; possible D gene TRBD1, 6 bases. V lost 4 bases and J 10 bases, leaving 13 bases between the germline ends. Germline V CDR1 and CDR2: MNHEY, SVGAGI. CDR3 size: 13 residues. The CDR3 reads CASSWTVGGKLFF. CDR3 nucleotides: TGTGCCAGCAGTTGGACAGTTGGGGGAAAACTGTTTTTT.

The J gene is TRBJ1-4, the V gene TRBV10-3; a weak D match, TRBD1 (6 bases). The CDR3 runs 13 residues. Germline V CDR1 and CDR2: ENHRY, SYGVKD. Trimming took 7 bases from V and 6 from J, leaving 12 bases between them. This chain's CDR3 is CAIKEGEDEKLFF. In DNA form, the CDR3 reads TGTGCCATCAAGGAGGGGGAAGATGAAAAACTGTTTTTT.

This clonotype has more than one count but fewer than ten. CDR3 in DNA: TGTGCCAGTGTTGGGGATGAGCAGTTCTTC. Translating gives CASVGDEQFF. This chain joins TRBV6-2 or TRBV6-3 and TRBJ2-1; D remains ambiguous. This CDR3 region has 10 residues. Germline V gene sequence: CDR1 MNHEY, CDR2 SVGEGT. V was clipped by 9 bases and J by 8 bases, with 8 bases between them.

The V call is TRBV29-1, the J call TRBJ1-2; D call uncertain. The CDR3 has 11 amino acids. The V gene's germline CDR1 is SQVTM and CDR2 ANQGSEA. V lost 0 bases and J lost 6, with 5 bases in between. The CDR3 nucleotides are TGCAGCGTTGAAGAACTCCATGGCTACACCTTC. Protein product: CSVEELHGYTF.

In this sample, this clonotype turned up a few times. The J gene is TRBJ2-7, the V gene TRBV29-1; 9 positions match TRBD2. The germline V gene encodes CDR1 SQVTM and CDR2 ANQGSEA. Trimming removed 7 bases from V and 7 bases from J; junction bases left unmatched: 5. There are 11 residues in the CDR3. The CDR3 coding sequence is TGCAGCGGAAAGGCGGGGGGGGAGCAGTACTTC. Its protein product is CSGKAGGEQYF.

The chain carries TRBV5-1 and TRBJ2-2; the D call may be TRBD1 or TRBD2 (5 bases each). CDR3 length: 14 amino acids. Per the germline V gene, CDR1 is SGHRS and CDR2 is YFSETQ. Trimming pared 6 bases from V and 4 bases from J, leaving 13 bases between. The CDR3 coding sequence is TGCGCCAGCACCGGGACCGAGGGCACCGGGGAGCTGTTTTTT. Translation: CASTGTEGTGELFF.

This clonotype appeared a few times. The rearrangement links TRBV4-1 to TRBJ1-2; no definite D call. The CDR3 is 15 amino acids. Trimming left V 1 base short and J 6 bases short, with 15 bases between. Germline V gene data show CDR1 as MGHRA and CDR2 as YSYEKL. CDR3 loop: CASSQGVFPLNGYTF. DNA for the CDR3: TGCGCCAGCAGCCAAGGAGTCTTCCCTTTGAATGGCTACACCTTC.

The rearrangement uses TRBV20-1 and TRBJ1-5, with a weak D call TRBD1 (5 bases). The CDR3 has 15 amino acids. From germline, CDR1 is DFQATT and CDR2 SNEGSKA (reference sequence). Trimming pared 1 base from V and 2 bases from J, leaving 12 bases between. CDR3 sequence: CSARAGGRGNQPQHF. The CDR3 DNA reads as TGCAGTGCTAGAGCCGGGGGACGGGGCAATCAGCCCCAGCATTTT.

This clonotype was seen just once. The V and J genes are TRBV5-1 and TRBJ1-1, with D maybe TRBD1 (6 bases). The CDR3 is 13 amino acids. Trimming pared 0 bases from V and 10 bases from J, leaving 13 bases between. Germline CDR1 is SGHRS and CDR2 is YFSETQ. The CDR3 DNA reads TGCGCCAGCAGCTTGGAGGGGGATGCAGGAGCTTTCTTT. Its translation: CASSLEGDAGAFF.

This clonotype has only a few counts. The chain carries TRBV7-2 and TRBJ1-4; perhaps TRBD1 as D (5 bases). Trimming removed 5 bases from V and 7 bases from J, with 17 bases in between. The CDR3 has 15 residues. Germline-derived CDR1 and CDR2 are SGHTA and FQGNSA. The CDR3 region is CASSIFAVGGEKLFF. The CDR3 bases are TGTGCCAGCAGCATTTTCGCGGTGGGGGGTGAAAAACTGTTTTTT.

This clonotype occurred a few times. This rearrangement joins TRBV6-1 to TRBJ1-2; 9 nucleotides match TRBD1. CDR1 MNHNS and CDR2 SASEGT come from the germline V gene. The CDR3 runs to 14 residues. V was pared by 1 base and J by 8 bases, with 5 bases of the junction left unmatched. This CDR3 is CASSEGGTGFGYTF. CDR3 DNA sequence: TGTGCCAGCAGTGAAGGCGGGACAGGGTTCGGCTACACCTTC.

This clonotype has just a few counts. The chain carries TRBV6-6 and TRBJ2-2; D may be TRBD2 (5 bases). V dropped 0 bases and J dropped 11 bases, with 13 bases sitting between them. This CDR3 region has 14 residues. Germline V CDR1 and CDR2: MNHNY, SVGAGI (reference sequence). The DNA for the CDR3 is TGTGCCAGCAGTTACTCCGACACCCCGGGAGAGCTGTTTTTT. Translated, it gives CASSYSDTPGELFF.

The chain has TRBV7-2 and TRBJ2-1, with a possible D match to TRBD2 (6 bases). Trimming shortened V by 1 base and J by 5 bases, and 12 bases separated the two germline ends. CDR1 is SGHTA and CDR2 is FQGNSA in the germline V gene. The CDR3 covers 15 residues. The CDR3 DNA reads as TGTGCCAGCAGCTTAGGCTGGACTACCGACAATGAGCAGTTCTTC. Translating it yields CASSLGWTTDNEQFF.

Concerning this clonotype itself: Sequence at one end of the junction differs from germline and may be a read error. V usage is TRBV11-2 and J usage is TRBJ2-5; D uncertain. The closer fit of TRBJ2-1 to the DNA end suggests the J call may be wrong. The CDR3 length is 15 residues. Germline values: CDR1 SGHAT, CDR2 FQNNGV. The CDR3 nucleotides are TGTACCAGCAGCTTAGGGCCAGTGATCCCGGATGAGCAGTTCTTC. Its translation: CTSSLGPVIPDEQFF.

The rearrangement uses TRBV11-2 and TRBJ2-6; 10 nucleotides align to TRBD1. This CDR3 contains 22 residues. Germline V CDR1 and CDR2: SGHAT, FQNNGV. The J segment lost 0 bases and the V segment lost 3 bases, leaving 17 bases of the junction unmatched. The CDR3 DNA follows: TGTGCCAGCAGCTTCCCGACAGGGGGCCTTTACAGTGACCTCTCTGGGGCCAACGTCCTGACTTTC. Translating it yields CASSFPTGGLYSDLSGANVLTF.

This clonotype appeared a few times. The V call is TRBV12-3 or TRBV12-4, the J call TRBJ1-2, with D unresolved. Between the trimmed V and J ends, which lost 6 bases and 3 bases, there was a span of 11 bases. This CDR3 spans 13 amino acids. The CDR3 sequence: CASSPGSHYGYTF. CDR3 in DNA: TGTGCCAGCAGCCCCGGCTCCCACTATGGCTACACCTTC.

This clonotype has a handful of counts. The genes are TRBV5-4 and TRBJ1-4; D is uncertain. The CDR3 consists of 13 residues. Germline V gene data show CDR1 as SGHNT and CDR2 as YYREEE (reference sequence). V was shortened by 4 bases and J by 8 bases, with 12 bases between the two germline ends. This chain's CDR3 is CASSIEYGEKLFF. The CDR3 nucleotides read TGTGCCAGCAGCATTGAGTATGGAGAAAAACTGTTTTTT. The whole variable domain, filled in from reference TRBV5-4 and TRBJ1-4, reads ETGVTQSPTHLIKTRGQQVTLRCSSQSGHNTVSWYQQALGQGPQFIFQYYREEENGRGNFPPRFSGLQFPNYSSELNVNALELDDSALYLCASSIEYGEKLFFGSGTQLSVL.

This clonotype showed up just a few times. The V call is TRBV20-1, the J call TRBJ2-6, with 10 positions matching TRBD1. Germline CDR1 and CDR2: DFQATT and SNEGSKA (reference sequence). With 0 bases clipped from V and 2 bases from J, the junction kept 13 bases outside the gene matches. The CDR3 loop spans 20 amino acids. CDR3 amino acids: CSARDPRTGTGVTGANVLTF. The CDR3 DNA reads as TGCAGTGCTAGAGATCCGAGAACCGGGACAGGGGTTACTGGGGCCAACGTCCTGACTTTC.